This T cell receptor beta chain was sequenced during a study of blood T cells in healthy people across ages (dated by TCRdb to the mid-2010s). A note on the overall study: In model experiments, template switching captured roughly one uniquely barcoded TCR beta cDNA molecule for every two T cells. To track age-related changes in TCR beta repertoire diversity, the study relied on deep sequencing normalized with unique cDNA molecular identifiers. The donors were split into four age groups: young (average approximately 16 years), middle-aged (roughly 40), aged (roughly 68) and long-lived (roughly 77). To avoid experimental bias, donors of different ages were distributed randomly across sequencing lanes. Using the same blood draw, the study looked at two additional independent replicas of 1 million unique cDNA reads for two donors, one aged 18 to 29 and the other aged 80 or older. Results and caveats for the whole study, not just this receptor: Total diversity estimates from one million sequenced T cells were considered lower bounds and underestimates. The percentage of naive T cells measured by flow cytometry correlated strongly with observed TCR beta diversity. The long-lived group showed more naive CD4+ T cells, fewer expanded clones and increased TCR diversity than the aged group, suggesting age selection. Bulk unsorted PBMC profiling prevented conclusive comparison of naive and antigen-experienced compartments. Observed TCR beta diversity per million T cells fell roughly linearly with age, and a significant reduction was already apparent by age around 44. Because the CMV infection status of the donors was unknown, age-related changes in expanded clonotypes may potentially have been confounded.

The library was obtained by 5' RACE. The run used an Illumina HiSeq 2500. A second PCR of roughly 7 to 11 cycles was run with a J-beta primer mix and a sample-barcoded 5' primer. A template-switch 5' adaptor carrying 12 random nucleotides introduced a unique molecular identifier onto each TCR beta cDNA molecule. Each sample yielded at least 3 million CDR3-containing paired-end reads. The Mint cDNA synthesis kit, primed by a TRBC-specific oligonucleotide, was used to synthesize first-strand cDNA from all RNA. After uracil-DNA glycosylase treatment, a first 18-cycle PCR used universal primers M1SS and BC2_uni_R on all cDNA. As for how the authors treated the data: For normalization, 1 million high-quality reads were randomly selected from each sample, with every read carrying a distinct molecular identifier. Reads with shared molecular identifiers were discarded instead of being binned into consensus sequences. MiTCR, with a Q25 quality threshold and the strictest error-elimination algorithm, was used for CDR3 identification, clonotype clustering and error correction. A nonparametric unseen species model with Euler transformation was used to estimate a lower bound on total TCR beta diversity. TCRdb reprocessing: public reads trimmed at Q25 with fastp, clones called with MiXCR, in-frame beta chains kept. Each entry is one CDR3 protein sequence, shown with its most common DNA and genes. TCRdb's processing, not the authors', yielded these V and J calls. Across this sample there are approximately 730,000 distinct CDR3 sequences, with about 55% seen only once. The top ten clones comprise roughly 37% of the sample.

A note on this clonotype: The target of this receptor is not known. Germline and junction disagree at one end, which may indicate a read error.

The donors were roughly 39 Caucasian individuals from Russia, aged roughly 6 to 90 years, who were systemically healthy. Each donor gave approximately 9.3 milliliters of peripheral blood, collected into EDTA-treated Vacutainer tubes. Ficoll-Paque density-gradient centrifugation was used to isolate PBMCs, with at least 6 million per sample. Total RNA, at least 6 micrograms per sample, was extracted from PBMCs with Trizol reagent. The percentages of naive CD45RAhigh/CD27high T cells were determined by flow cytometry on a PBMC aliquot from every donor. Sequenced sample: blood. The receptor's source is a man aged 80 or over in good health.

Read as DNA, the sequence is TGTGCCAGCAGGGAAGGACAGGGCCTACATAGGTTTAAGCAGTTCTTC. This codes for CASREGQGLHRFKQFF. The rearranged chain carries TRBV2 and TRBJ2-1; 8 middle bases align to TRBD1. The CDR3 runs 16 amino acids, cysteine and phenylalanine included. Only the CDR3 portion is preserved as DNA: 48 bases, with reading frame beginning at the first base. Per the germline V gene, SNHLY is the CDR1 and FYNNEI is the CDR2.